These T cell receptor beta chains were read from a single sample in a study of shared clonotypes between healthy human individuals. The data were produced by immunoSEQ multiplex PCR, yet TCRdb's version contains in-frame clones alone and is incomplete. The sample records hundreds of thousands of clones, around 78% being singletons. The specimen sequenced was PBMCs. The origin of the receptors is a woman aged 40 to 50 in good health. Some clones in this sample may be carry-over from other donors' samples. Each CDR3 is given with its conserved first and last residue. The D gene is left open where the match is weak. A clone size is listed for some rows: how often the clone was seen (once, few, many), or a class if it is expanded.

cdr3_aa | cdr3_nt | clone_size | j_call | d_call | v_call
CASSVATSGSRGELFF | TGTGCCAGCAGCGTAGCAACTAGCGGGAGTCGCGGGGAGCTGTTTTTT | - | TRBJ2-2 | TRBD2 | TRBV9
CASSAPTGMATDTQYF | TGTGCCAGCAGCGCACCAACAGGGATGGCCACAGATACGCAGTATTTT | - | TRBJ2-3 | - | TRBV9
CASSQGVGPDQPQHF | TGTGCCAGCAGCCAGGGTGTGGGCCCAGATCAGCCCCAGCATTTT | - | TRBJ1-5 | - | TRBV6-1
CASSLDYDSYGEQYF | TGCGCCAGCAGCTTGGACTACGACTCTTATGGGGAGCAGTACTTC | - | TRBJ2-7 | - | TRBV5-1
CASSSGYGYTF | TGTGCCAGCAGTTCAGGGTATGGCTACACCTTC | - | TRBJ1-2 | - | TRBV6-6
CSVGLAANTGELFF | TGCAGCGTTGGTCTCGCCGCGAACACCGGGGAGCTGTTTTTT | once | TRBJ2-2 | - | TRBV29-1
CASSIGASGREDTQYF | TGTGCCAGCAGCATAGGGGCTAGCGGGAGAGAGGATACGCAGTATTTT | - | TRBJ2-3 | TRBD2 | TRBV5-4
CASSFKATGTSNYGYTF | TGTGCCAGCAGTTTTAAGGCCACAGGGACCTCTAACTATGGCTACACCTTC | - | TRBJ1-2 | - | TRBV27
CASSQEALAGVGDTQYF | TGTGCCAGCAGCCAAGAGGCTTTAGCGGGAGTTGGAGATACGCAGTATTTT | - | TRBJ2-3 | TRBD2 | TRBV4-2
CASSSGLAGVAGETQYF | TGCGCCAGCAGCTCCGGACTAGCGGGAGTAGCAGGCGAGACCCAGTACTTC | - | TRBJ2-5 | TRBD2 | TRBV5-1
CASSLSGGRNTGELFF | TGTGCCAGCAGTTTATCAGGGGGGCGAAACACCGGGGAGCTGTTTTTT | once | TRBJ2-2 | - | TRBV27
CAGSSRDSDTDTQYF | TGTGCCGGCAGCTCCCGGGACTCCGACACAGATACGCAGTATTTT | - | TRBJ2-3 | - | TRBV13
CASKPGTANSYEQYF | TGCGCCAGCAAGCCGGGGACAGCTAACTCCTACGAGCAGTACTTC | - | TRBJ2-7 | TRBD1 | TRBV5-1
CACPPSPTNTGELFF | TGTGCCTGCCCTCCTAGCCCCACGAACACCGGGGAGCTGTTTTTT | - | TRBJ2-2 | - | TRBV30
CASSVIGNTIYF | TGTGCCAGTAGCGTAATTGGAAACACCATATATTTT | few | TRBJ1-3 | - | TRBV19
CASSGQGKNIQYF | TGTGCCAGCAGTGGACAGGGTAAAAACATTCAGTACTTC | - | TRBJ2-4 | TRBD1 | TRBV28
CASSKTPWRTSGSGEQFF | TGTGCCAGCAGTAAAACCCCTTGGAGGACTAGCGGGAGTGGTGAGCAGTTCTTC | - | TRBJ2-1 | TRBD2 | TRBV28
CATSREFRASYEQYF | TGTGCCACCAGCAGAGAATTTAGAGCCTCCTACGAGCAGTACTTC | - | TRBJ2-7 | - | TRBV15
CASSLVGGGIGDEQFF | TGTGCCAGCAGCTTGGTGGGAGGAGGCATCGGCGATGAGCAGTTCTTC | - | TRBJ2-1 | - | TRBV7-3
CASSTLGQATYNEQFF | TGTGCCAGCAGTACCCTGGGACAGGCGACTTACAATGAGCAGTTCTTC | - | TRBJ2-1 | TRBD1 | TRBV9
CAWAISGANVLTF | TGTGCCTGGGCCATCTCTGGGGCCAACGTCCTGACTTTC | - | TRBJ2-6 | - | TRBV30
CASSPTLAGRNEQFF | TGTGCCAGCAGCCCCACCCTAGCGGGGCGCAATGAGCAGTTCTTC | - | TRBJ2-1 | TRBD2 | TRBV7-2
CASSQTGQNTEAFF | TGTGCCAGCAGCCAGACGGGACAGAACACTGAAGCTTTCTTT | - | TRBJ1-1 | - | TRBV9
CASSPSGPPYEQYF | TGTGCCAGCAGCCCGAGCGGACCCCCTTACGAGCAGTACTTC | - | TRBJ2-7 | - | TRBV28
CATSRDPGQETQYF | TGTGCCACCAGCAGAGATCCCGGGCAAGAGACCCAGTACTTC | - | TRBJ2-5 | - | TRBV15
CASSSRTGHYGYTF | TGTGCCAGCAGCTCCAGGACAGGGCACTATGGCTACACCTTC | once | TRBJ1-2 | TRBD1 | TRBV7-9
CASKGQGAPLNTEAFF | TGTGCCAGCAAAGGACAGGGGGCCCCTTTAAACACTGAAGCTTTCTTT | many | TRBJ1-1 | TRBD1 | TRBV28
CASSMSRSYEQYF | TGTGCCAGTAGTATGAGTAGATCCTACGAGCAGTACTTC | - | TRBJ2-7 | - | TRBV19
CASSEWGGTEAFF | TGTGCCAGCAGTGAATGGGGGGGCACTGAAGCTTTCTTT | few | TRBJ1-1 | - | TRBV2
CASSDGTGGNQPQHF | TGTGCCAGCAGTGACGGGACAGGGGGCAATCAGCCCCAGCATTTT | few | TRBJ1-5 | TRBD1 | TRBV6-4
CASSLARDRTYNEQFF | TGTGCCAGCAGCTTAGCCCGGGACAGGACCTACAATGAGCAGTTCTTC | few | TRBJ2-1 | TRBD1 | TRBV7-8
CASRGPRGTEQYF | TGTGCCAGCAGGGGTCCCCGGGGGACCGAGCAGTACTTC | - | TRBJ2-7 | - | TRBV25-1
CASRLSGSSYNEQFF | TGTGCCAGCAGACTTAGCGGGAGCTCCTACAATGAGCAGTTCTTC | few | TRBJ2-1 | TRBD2 | TRBV27
CASSHFAGTRITGELFF | TGTGCCAGCAGCCACTTTGCCGGGACTAGAATCACCGGGGAGCTGTTTTTT | - | TRBJ2-2 | TRBD2 | TRBV7-2
CASRGSYEQYF | TGTGCCAGCCGGGGGAGCTACGAGCAGTACTTC | - | TRBJ2-7 | - | TRBV28
CASSFGNSFDEKLFF | TGTGCCAGCAGCTTCGGGAATTCGTTTGATGAAAAACTGTTTTTT | - | TRBJ1-4 | - | TRBV7-6
CASSLFGGEKLFF | TGCGCCAGCAGCTTGTTTGGGGGTGAAAAACTGTTTTTT | - | TRBJ1-4 | - | TRBV5-1
CASSIEGLYNEQFF | TGTGCCAGTAGTATCGAGGGGCTTTACAATGAGCAGTTCTTC | once | TRBJ2-1 | - | TRBV19
CASSPSLGQGGETQYF | TGTGCCAGCTCACCAAGCTTGGGGCAGGGAGGAGAGACCCAGTACTTC | - | TRBJ2-5 | - | TRBV18
CASRPRGRVEAFF | TGTGCCAGCAGACCCAGGGGGCGGGTTGAAGCTTTCTTT | many | TRBJ1-1 | TRBD1 | TRBV6-1
CASSQIIGNQPQHF | TGTGCCAGCAGCCAAATAATCGGCAATCAGCCCCAGCATTTT | - | TRBJ1-5 | - | TRBV4-2
CASSELKREAGELFF | TGTGCCAGCAGTGAACTTAAGCGGGAGGCCGGGGAGCTGTTTTTT | - | TRBJ2-2 | TRBD2 | TRBV2
CASSSLAAYTDTQYF | TGTGCCAGCAGCTCCCTAGCGGCCTACACAGATACGCAGTATTTT | many | TRBJ2-3 | TRBD2 | TRBV7-8
CASSQELSPNEKLFF | TGTGCCAGCAGCCAAGAGCTCAGTCCTAATGAAAAACTGTTTTTT | - | TRBJ1-4 | - | TRBV14
CASSWTGTDSNQPQHF | TGTGCCAGCAGCTGGACCGGGACGGATAGCAATCAGCCCCAGCATTTT | - | TRBJ1-5 | - | TRBV7-2
CASSLATANTEAFF | TGTGCCAGCAGTTTAGCAACGGCGAACACTGAAGCTTTCTTT | - | TRBJ1-1 | - | TRBV27
CASSPGTDSQPQHF | TGCGCCAGCAGCCCTGGGACTGATTCCCAGCCCCAGCATTTT | - | TRBJ1-5 | - | TRBV5-1
CASSVGQIQETQYF | TGTGCCAGCAGCGTAGGGCAGATCCAAGAGACACAGTACTTC | few | TRBJ2-5 | - | TRBV9
CASSQEVRASGRNNEQFF | TGCGCCAGCAGCCAAGAAGTCCGGGCTAGCGGGAGAAACAATGAGCAGTTCTTC | - | TRBJ2-1 | TRBD2 | TRBV4-1
CASSDRGPGNTIYF | TGTGCCAGCAGCGACAGGGGGCCTGGAAACACCATATATTTT | - | TRBJ1-3 | TRBD1 | TRBV9